This TCR beta chain was obtained from a study of T cells in Graves' hyperthyroidism and ophthalmopathy. Study background: Peripheral blood was secured at the point of initial diagnosis, before any treatment.

Researchers took RNA transcripts and amplified the TCR beta CDR3 regions from them. The TCR CDR3 was amplified in a first-round RT-PCR using the HTBI primer set. TCRdb passed the multiplex PCR reads through MiXCR, listing each CDR3 protein once. The repertoire consists of approximately 330,000 distinct CDR3 sequences, with 21% occurring once and the leading ten covering around half. This receptor was identified in a woman aged 50 to 60 with Graves' hyperthyroidism. Sequenced input: blood.

The CDR3 reads CASSAGLAGVVTGELFF. DNA for the CDR3: TGTGCCAGCAGCGCGGGACTAGCGGGAGTTGTCACCGGGGAGCTGTTTTTT. V is TRBV7-9 and J is TRBJ2-2, with TRBD2 matching over 14 bases. Germline CDR1 is SEHNR and CDR2 is FQNEAQ (reference sequence). CDR3 length: 17 amino acids. Losses at the gene ends were 5 bases for V and 4 bases for J; bases not matched to a gene: 6. The entire variable domain, with the rest obtained from reference TRBV7-9 and TRBJ2-2, is as follows: DTGVSQNPRHKITKRGQNVTFRCDPISEHNRLYWYRQTLGQGPEFLTYFQNEAQLEKSRLLSDRFSAERPKGSFSTLEIQRTEQGDSAMYLCASSAGLAGVVTGELFFGEGSRLTVL.